This TCR beta chain originates from a study of cytomegalovirus exposure and HLA in healthy donors. This clone showed up just once. Its specificity is not known. Overall study findings and caveats: For cytomegalovirus status, the classifier reportedly gave diagnoses with high specificity and sensitivity.

Vbeta (60) and Jbeta (13) primers were used in the PCR. The protocol was immunoSEQ multiplex PCR, while the TCRdb copy is restricted to in-frame clones and leaves out a portion. The repertoire holds a few hundred thousand clones, with just over 70% as singletons. Trimming pared 4 bases from V and 0 bases from J, leaving 17 bases between. This CDR3 region has 17 residues. CDR1 SNHLY and CDR2 FYNNEI come from the germline V gene. Sequences were obtained from PBMCs. The source is a female donor in good health and CMV-seronegative. This chain uses TRBV2 with TRBJ2-3; the D is unclear. CDR3 nucleotide sequence: TGTGCCAGCAGTGGAGACGGCGGAGCCTTGAGCACAGATACGCAGTATTTT. Its translation is CASSGDGGALSTDTQYF.